Shown below are 9 T cell receptor beta chains from a single sample sequenced in a study of technical replicates of blood from a few donors. Only in-frame clones appear in the TCRdb table, and some are missing; sequencing was by immunoSEQ multiplex PCR. The sample includes more than 90,000 clones, under 97% of them seen just once. The sequenced sample was T cells isolated from PBMCs. Source of these receptors: a human donor in good health.

In regard to this clone: Mismatch with germline at one junction end may stem from a read error. J is TRBJ2-7 and V is TRBV9; no clear D. Germline V gives CDR1 SGDLS, CDR2 YYNGEE. The CDR3 spans 10 residues. CDR3 sequence: CASSVGSPGF. The DNA for the CDR3 is TGTGCCAGCAGCGTAGGGAGTCCGGGCTTC.

CDR3 in DNA: TGTGCCAGCAGCCTTAGCGGGGACTACAATGAGCAGTTCTTC. Translated, it gives CASSLSGDYNEQFF. The chain couples TRBV7-2 to TRBJ2-1, with 8 bases that match TRBD2. This CDR3 spans 14 amino acids. Germline trimming cut 5 bases from V and 3 bases from J; bases unmatched to any gene: 3. CDR1 is SGHTA and CDR2 is FQGNSA in the germline V gene.

The chain uses TRBV4-1 and TRBJ1-4; D gene ambiguous. The CDR3 is made up of 17 amino acids. The V gene lost 0 bases and the J gene lost 0 bases, with 11 bases spanning the gap. Germline assignment: CDR1 MGHRA and CDR2 YSYEKL. CDR3 loop: CASSQERRGATNEKLFF. DNA for the CDR3: TGCGCCAGCAGCCAAGAACGGCGGGGTGCAACTAATGAAAAACTGTTTTTT.

This sequence joins TRBV11-3 and TRBJ2-3, with TRBD2 as a possible D gene (8 bases). CDR1 and CDR2 (germline): SGHNT, YENEEA. The CDR3 sequence is 17 residues long. The V end was cut by 5 bases, the J end by 2 bases, with 20 bases between. The CDR3 bases are TGTGCCAGCAGCACACGGGGGGGTAGGGGGCACACAGATACGCAGTATTTT. Its translation is CASSTRGGRGHTDTQYF.

The V call is TRBV2, the J call TRBJ2-1; TRBD2 matches at 14 bases. Germline lookup yields CDR1 SNHLY and CDR2 FYNNEI. The CDR3 consists of 15 residues. The V gene end was trimmed by 6 bases and the J gene end by 10 bases; junction bases not matched to a gene: 8. CDR3 sequence reads: CASRTGLAGVGEQFF. CDR3 sequence (DNA): TGTGCCAGCAGAACGGGACTAGCGGGAGTTGGCGAGCAGTTCTTC.

This chain joins TRBV5-1 and TRBJ2-7, with D possibly TRBD1 on 6 matching bases. Germline lookup yields CDR1 SGHRS and CDR2 YFSETQ. This CDR3 has 15 residues. V dropped 4 bases and J dropped 1 base, with 15 bases sitting between them. The CDR3, as DNA: TGCGCCAGCAGCGAGGCGACAGGTTCTTCCTACGAGCAGTACTTC. Its protein is CASSEATGSSYEQYF. Full variable domain (outside the CDR3, taken from reference TRBV5-1 and TRBJ2-7): KAGVTQTPRYLIKTRGQQVTLSCSPISGHRSVSWYQQTPGQGLQFLFEYFSETQRNKGNFPGRFSGRQFSNSRSEMNVSTLELGDSALYLCASSEATGSSYEQYFGPGTRLTVT.

The chain recombines TRBV5-1 with TRBJ2-5; 9 bases are shared with TRBD2. This CDR3 has 15 amino acids. Germline CDR1 is SGHRS and CDR2 is YFSETQ. V dropped 7 bases and J dropped 2; count of bases not matched to a gene: 9. The CDR3 loop is CASAVWLAGQETQYF. CDR3 DNA sequence: TGCGCCAGCGCTGTATGGCTAGCGGGACAAGAGACCCAGTACTTC. The whole variable domain, filled in from reference TRBV5-1 and TRBJ2-5, reads KAGVTQTPRYLIKTRGQQVTLSCSPISGHRSVSWYQQTPGQGLQFLFEYFSETQRNKGNFPGRFSGRQFSNSRSEMNVSTLELGDSALYLCASAVWLAGQETQYFGPGTRLLVL.

The chain has TRBV9 and TRBJ1-2, with unresolved D. CDR3 size: 14 residues. The germline V gene has CDR1 SGDLS and CDR2 YYNGEE. Trimming took off 4 bases at V and 1 base at J, with 11 bases between the two ends. The CDR3 sequence: CASSTSGDNYGYTF. The CDR3 DNA is TGTGCCAGCAGCACAAGTGGAGATAACTATGGCTACACCTTC. Complete variable domain (other parts from reference TRBV9 and TRBJ1-2): DSGVTQTPKHLITATGQRVTLRCSPRSGDLSVYWYQQSLDQGLQFLIQYYNGEERAKGNILERFSAQQFPDLHSELNLSSLELGDSALYFCASSTSGDNYGYTFGSGTRLTVV.

The V call is TRBV29-1, the J call TRBJ2-1; 9 bases align to TRBD2. The J segment lost 0 bases and the V segment lost 0 bases, leaving 6 bases of the junction unmatched. The CDR3 loop spans 17 amino acids. The V gene's germline CDR1 is SQVTM and CDR2 ANQGSEA. The CDR3 nucleotides read TGCAGCGTTGAAGACCTAGCGGGACTCAGCTCCTACAATGAGCAGTTCTTC. Translation gives CSVEDLAGLSSYNEQFF.